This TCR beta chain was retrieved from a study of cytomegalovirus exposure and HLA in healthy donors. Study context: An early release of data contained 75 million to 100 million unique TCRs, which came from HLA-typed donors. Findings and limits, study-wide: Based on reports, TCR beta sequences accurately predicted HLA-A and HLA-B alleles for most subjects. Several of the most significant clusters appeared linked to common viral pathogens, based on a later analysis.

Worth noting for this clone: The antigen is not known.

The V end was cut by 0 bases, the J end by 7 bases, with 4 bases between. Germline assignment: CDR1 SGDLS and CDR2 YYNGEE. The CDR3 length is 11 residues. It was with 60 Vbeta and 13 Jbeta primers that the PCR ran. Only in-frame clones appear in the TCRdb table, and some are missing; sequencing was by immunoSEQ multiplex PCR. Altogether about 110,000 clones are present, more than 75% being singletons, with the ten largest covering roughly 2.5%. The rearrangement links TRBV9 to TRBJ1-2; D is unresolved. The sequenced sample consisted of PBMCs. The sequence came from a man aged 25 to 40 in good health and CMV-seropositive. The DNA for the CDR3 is TGTGCCAGCAGCGTAGACAGTGGCTACACCTTC. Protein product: CASSVDSGYTF. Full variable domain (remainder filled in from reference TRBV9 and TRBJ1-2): DSGVTQTPKHLITATGQRVTLRCSPRSGDLSVYWYQQSLDQGLQFLIQYYNGEERAKGNILERFSAQQFPDLHSELNLSSLELGDSALYFCASSVDSGYTFGSGTRLTVV.